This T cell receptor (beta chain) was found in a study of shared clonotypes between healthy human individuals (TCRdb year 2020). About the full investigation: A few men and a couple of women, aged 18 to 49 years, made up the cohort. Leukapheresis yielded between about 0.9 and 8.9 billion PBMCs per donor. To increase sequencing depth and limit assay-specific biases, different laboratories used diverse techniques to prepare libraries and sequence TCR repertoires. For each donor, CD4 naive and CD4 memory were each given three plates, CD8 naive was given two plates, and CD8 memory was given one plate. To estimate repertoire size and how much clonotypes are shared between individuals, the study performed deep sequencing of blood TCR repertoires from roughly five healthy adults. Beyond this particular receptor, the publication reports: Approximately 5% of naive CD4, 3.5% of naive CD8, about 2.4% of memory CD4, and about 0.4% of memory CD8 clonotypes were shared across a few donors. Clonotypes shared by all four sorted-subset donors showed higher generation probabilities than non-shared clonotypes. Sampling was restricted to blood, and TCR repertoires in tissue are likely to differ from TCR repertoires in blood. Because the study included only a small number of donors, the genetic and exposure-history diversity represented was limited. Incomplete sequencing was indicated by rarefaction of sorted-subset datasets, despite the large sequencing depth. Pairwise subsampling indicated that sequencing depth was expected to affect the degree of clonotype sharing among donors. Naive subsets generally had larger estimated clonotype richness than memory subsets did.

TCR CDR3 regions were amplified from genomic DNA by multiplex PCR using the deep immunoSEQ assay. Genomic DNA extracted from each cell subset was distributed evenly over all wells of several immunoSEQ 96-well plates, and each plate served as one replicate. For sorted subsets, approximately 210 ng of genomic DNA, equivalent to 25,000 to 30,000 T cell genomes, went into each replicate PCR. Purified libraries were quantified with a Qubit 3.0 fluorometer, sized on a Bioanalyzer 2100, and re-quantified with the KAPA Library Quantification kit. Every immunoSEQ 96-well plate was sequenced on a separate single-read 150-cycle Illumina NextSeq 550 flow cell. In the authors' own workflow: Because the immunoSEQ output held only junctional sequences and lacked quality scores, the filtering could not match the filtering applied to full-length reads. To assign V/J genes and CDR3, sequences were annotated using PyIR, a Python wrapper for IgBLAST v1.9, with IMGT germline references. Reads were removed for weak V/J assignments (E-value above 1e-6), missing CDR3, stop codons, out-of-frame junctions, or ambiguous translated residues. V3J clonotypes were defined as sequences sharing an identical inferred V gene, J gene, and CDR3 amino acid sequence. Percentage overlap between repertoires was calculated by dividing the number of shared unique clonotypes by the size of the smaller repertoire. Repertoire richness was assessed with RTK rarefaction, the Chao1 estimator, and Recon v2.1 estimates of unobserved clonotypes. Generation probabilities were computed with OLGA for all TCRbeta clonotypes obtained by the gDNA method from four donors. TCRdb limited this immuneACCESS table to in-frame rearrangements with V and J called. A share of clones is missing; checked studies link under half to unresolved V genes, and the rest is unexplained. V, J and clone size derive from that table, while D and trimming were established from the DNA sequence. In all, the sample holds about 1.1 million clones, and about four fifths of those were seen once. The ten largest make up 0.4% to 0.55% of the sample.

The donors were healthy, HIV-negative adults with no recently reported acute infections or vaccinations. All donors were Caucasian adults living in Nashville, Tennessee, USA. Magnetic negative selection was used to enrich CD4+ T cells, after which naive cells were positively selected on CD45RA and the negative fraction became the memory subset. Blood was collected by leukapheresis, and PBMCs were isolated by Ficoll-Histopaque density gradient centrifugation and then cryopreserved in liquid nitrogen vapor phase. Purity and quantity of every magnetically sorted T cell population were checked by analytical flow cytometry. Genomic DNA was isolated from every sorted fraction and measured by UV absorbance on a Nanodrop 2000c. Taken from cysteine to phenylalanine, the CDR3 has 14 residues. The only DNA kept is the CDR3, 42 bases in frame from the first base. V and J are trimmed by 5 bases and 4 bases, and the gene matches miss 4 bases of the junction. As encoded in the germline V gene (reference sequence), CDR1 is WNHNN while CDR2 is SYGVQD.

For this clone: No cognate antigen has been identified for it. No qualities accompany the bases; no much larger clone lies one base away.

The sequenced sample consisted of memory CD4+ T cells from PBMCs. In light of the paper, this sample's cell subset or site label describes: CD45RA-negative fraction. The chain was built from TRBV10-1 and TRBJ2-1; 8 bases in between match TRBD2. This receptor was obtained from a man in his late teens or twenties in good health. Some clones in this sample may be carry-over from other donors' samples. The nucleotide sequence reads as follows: TGCGCCAGCAGTTTTAGCGGGACGTACAATGAGCAGTTCTTC. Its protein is CASSFSGTYNEQFF.